This entry describes one T cell receptor beta chain. In the original workflow: Nucleated cell counts were estimated from reference gene primer amplification. TCRdb keeps only in-frame clones here, not all; method: immunoSEQ multiplex PCR. That table gives V, J and clone size, and the DNA gave D and trimming. Seen here are 250,000 or so clones, 86% observed once, and the top ten hold about 3%. The data are from a study of blood T cell repertoires in COVID-19. About the research overall: Acute-phase and convalescent COVID-19 samples originated in the United States, Italy and Spain. From T cells, B-cell-depleted T cells, or PBMCs came the material, which was cDNA or gDNA.

CDR1 and CDR2 from the germline V gene are MDHEN and SYDVKM. The CDR3 covers 15 residues. Trimming pared 3 bases from V and 0 bases from J, leaving 11 bases between. The chain employs TRBV28 and TRBJ1-1; D might be TRBD1 (5 bases). The clonotype comes from a woman in her 30s with active or convalescent COVID-19. Sequencing input: peripheral blood. The CDR3 region has the DNA TGTGCCAGCAGTTTCCCCGGACATTTGAACACTGAAGCTTTCTTT. Protein product: CASSFPGHLNTEAFF.